This T cell receptor beta chain stems from a study of cytomegalovirus exposure and HLA in healthy donors (dated by TCRdb to the late 2010s). As for the study more broadly: According to an earlier analysis of 550 to 750 of the donors, some 180 million T cells yielded 90 million to 140 million unique TCR beta sequences and more than 250 Gb of sequence data. An early release covering about 600 HLA-typed donors comprised 250 to 350 gigabases of sequencing data and around 80 million unique TCR sequences. Of the 350 to 400 genotyped donors, approximately 80% fell in the genetic ancestry cluster associated with self-reported Caucasian donors. The study aimed to test whether signatures of past pathogen exposure could be identified by cataloging public T cell receptors. The study used immunosequencing to profile the T cell repertoires of approximately 690 subjects and linked those repertoires to cytomegalovirus serostatus. In addition to the first cohort of 650 to 750 subjects, a separate validation cohort of 130 or so different subjects was used. The study combined high-throughput TCR immunosequencing, statistical association of individual TCRs with disease status, and machine learning to predict cytomegalovirus infection status. In a later analysis, previously published TCR beta repertoires from several hundred donors were re-analyzed and high-resolution HLA genotyping was added so that TCR occurrence patterns could be studied. The later analysis used no new phenotypic data to find candidate immune exposures, relying instead on TCR beta sequences and their occurrence across donors. An earlier analysis of some 600 of the donors applied high-throughput TCR beta sequencing to assess whether each TCR beta V gene segment acted as functional or pseudogenic. Donor age, sex, ethnicity and CMV serostatus were compiled alongside the repertoire data. Genome-wide SNP genotypes for about three fifths of the roughly 670 donors were used in a later genetic analysis, which treated that subset as a discovery cohort. Every discovery cohort repertoire had been produced on one sequencing platform. HLA typing included class I and class II loci at four-digit resolution. The number of donors typed differed by locus, with about 629-630 for A, B, C, DRB1 and DQB1, roughly 520 for DQA1, nearly 610 for DPA1, and under 490 for DPB1. A few DR-DQ haplotypes were treated as single units for association and clustering because of strong linkage in the cohort. Among roughly 370 genotyped donors of the cohort, an average of about 240,000 unique TCR beta nucleotide sequences were sequenced per donor, around 18% of them non-productive.

As regards this clone: The antigen it binds to is not known. Base qualities are missing; no much larger clone stands one base away.

The library was built by means of the immunoSEQ multiplex PCR assay. A mixture of 60 forward primers for TCR Vbeta segments and 13 reverse primers for TCR Jbeta segments was used in the multiplex PCR. The CDR3 region of rearranged TCR beta genes was amplified from genomic DNA by a multiplex PCR assay. The Illumina HiSeq System was used to sequence the amplified TCR beta libraries as 87-base-pair reads. For the original study's pipeline: Across the 640 or so repertoires, a later analysis counted some 80 million unique TCR beta chains, about 10 million of which were shared by at least two donors. A nearest-neighbor algorithm error-corrected the raw reads and collapsed the reads into unique sequences, merging closely related sequences to remove PCR and sequencing errors. Alignment of CDR3 sequences to IMGT reference sequences was used to assign V, D and J gene segments. Each retained sequence needed at least a six-nucleotide match to both a V gene segment and a J gene segment. Rearrangements were called productive when the CDR3 lacked stop codons and stayed in frame with V and J; all others were non-productive. Following IMGT convention, CDR3 was defined as the stretch from the second conserved V-encoded cysteine to the conserved J-encoded phenylalanine. The earlier analysis of approximately 500 of the donors excluded sequences that lacked an unambiguous match to a single V gene segment. An earlier analysis of fewer than 750 of the donors classified V segments as functional when productive rearrangements were above 56.7% and as segregating when the standard deviation between donors was above 5%. A statistical classification framework was built to diagnose cytomegalovirus status from the catalog of TCR beta chain sequences. In a later analysis, V and J genes were assigned by comparing TCR nucleotide sequences against IMGT/GENE-DB human TR gene sequences. The TCRdist pipeline was used in a later analysis to assign CDR3 sequences and most-parsimonious VDJ recombination scenarios. In a later analysis, each TCR beta chain was defined by its CDR3 amino acid sequence together with its V-gene family, and reads lacking a unique V-gene family were excluded. As a way to deal with suspected cross-contamination and a sequencing artifact, a later analysis dropped roughly 600 nucleotide sequences that were highly shared and had low generation probability. In a later analysis, a clonal expansion index was calculated for each public chain from normalized within-repertoire ranks of inferred template counts. Generation probabilities in a later analysis came from a VDJ recombination model fitted to out-of-frame rearrangements, and those results were checked against IGoR. Hypergeometric tests were used in a later analysis to score TCR-TCR, TCR-HLA and TCR-CMV co-occurrence, with a repertoire-size bias correction applied to the TCR pairs. False discovery rates were estimated in a later analysis by permuting HLA or CMV assignments 20 times. A later analysis grouped co-occurring TCRs with DBSCAN, adding TCRdist sequence similarity when clustering within HLA-allele-positive subsets. Co-occurrence clustering excluded repertoires with fewer than 30,000 or more than 120,000 public chains, plus five with anomalous nucleotide sharing. The immuneACCESS repertoire file appears here via TCRdb, limited to in-frame rearrangements. These files lack a portion of the clones; in checked studies, under half of the deficit traces to unresolved V genes, and the cause of the others is not known. V, J and clone size are those of that table, while D and trimming were read from the DNA. The sample records about 150,000 clones, around 80% of which are singletons. Around 13% of the sample is in the top ten clones.

The cohort comprised fewer than 700 healthy bone marrow donors. All cohort members were sampled while nominally healthy, although unrecorded immune exposures were likely present. The donor tested CMV seropositive and was one of the 289 seropositive cohort members. Every donor gave a peripheral blood sample, and the peripheral blood mononuclear cells from that sample were used for TCR beta sequencing. The Qiagen DNeasy Blood Extraction Kit was used to extract genomic DNA from the blood cell samples. The germline V gene (reference sequence) provides CDR1 SEHNR and CDR2 FQNEAQ. The CDR3, from cysteine to phenylalanine, totals 14 residues. Left in the record is the CDR3 DNA by itself, 42 bases read in frame from the first base. The germline ends are 13 bases apart after V is trimmed by 0 bases and J by 8 bases. Study-wide conclusions, independent of this receptor: This cohort had only TCR beta chains sequenced, and the lack of alpha or paired-chain data limited which features could be detected. The earlier analysis of approximately 590 of the donors excluded roughly 17 rarely observed V segments, including chromosome 9 orphons, because counts were too low. In a later analysis, most CMV-associated TCR beta chains were found to appear HLA-restricted, with HLA associations seemingly driven largely by CMV exposure. An earlier analysis of approximately 500 of the donors showed that most TCR beta V segments appeared in productive rearrangements either about 87% or about 30% of the time, which broadly matched IMGT annotations. Some IMGT-functional V segments, including TRBV6-2 and TRBV6-3, could not be told apart with the 87-base-pair reads, so those segments were excluded. An association between a missense DCLRE1C variant and V-gene and J-gene trimming of TCR beta chains was found in a later genetic analysis and replicated in an independent cohort. The classifier was reported to diagnose cytomegalovirus status with high specificity and sensitivity in both the original cohort and the validation cohort. A later genetic analysis reported fewer N-insertions in productive TCRs among donors in an Asian-associated ancestry cluster than the approximately 670-donor mean. A total of some 180 TCR beta chains were listed by the study as associated with cytomegalovirus. A further reported finding was that TCR beta sequences accurately predicted the HLA-A and HLA-B alleles for most subjects in the first cohort. The authors suggested that the approach could potentially be generalized to other disease states and immunological phenotypes. Because HLA typing was unavailable for some donors at each locus, only the typed subset was used in association tests. A few of the identified cytomegalovirus-associated TCR beta chains were confirmed in vitro to be specific for cytomegalovirus antigens. Immune exposure information for the cohort was limited to CMV serostatus. Correlated functional status among segregating V segments might reflect linkage disequilibrium, but an unknown experimental factor could not be ruled out. A group of highly shared sequence variants was considered likely to be a technical artifact of the sequencing pipeline. While some public TCRs were present in many individuals, most TCR sequences turned up only very rarely across donors. According to a later analysis, parvovirus B19, influenza, CMV and Epstein-Barr virus appeared linked to several top co-occurrence clusters. When HLA alleles, especially DR and DQ, strongly co-occurred, TCR associations were difficult to assign to individual alleles. In a later analysis, HLA-associated TCR beta chains showed more clonal expansion and lower generation probabilities than non-associated chains that were equally common. According to a later analysis, TCR association rates differed among HLA loci, with DRB1 alleles showing the most associated TCRs and HLA-C alleles showing the fewest. Presence/absence analyses assumed roughly uniform sequencing depth across donors, an assumption that may not hold. At a false discovery rate of 0.05, a later analysis linked approximately 18,000 TCR beta sequences to specific HLA alleles.

This TCR was recovered from a man between 25 and 39 years old in good health and CMV-seropositive. Recombination connected TRBV7-9 to TRBJ1-2; the D gene is unclear. The sample taken for sequencing was PBMCs. The encoded CDR3 is CASSLAVPERGYTF. The DNA sequence reads TGTGCCAGCAGCTTAGCAGTACCCGAGAGGGGCTACACCTTC.